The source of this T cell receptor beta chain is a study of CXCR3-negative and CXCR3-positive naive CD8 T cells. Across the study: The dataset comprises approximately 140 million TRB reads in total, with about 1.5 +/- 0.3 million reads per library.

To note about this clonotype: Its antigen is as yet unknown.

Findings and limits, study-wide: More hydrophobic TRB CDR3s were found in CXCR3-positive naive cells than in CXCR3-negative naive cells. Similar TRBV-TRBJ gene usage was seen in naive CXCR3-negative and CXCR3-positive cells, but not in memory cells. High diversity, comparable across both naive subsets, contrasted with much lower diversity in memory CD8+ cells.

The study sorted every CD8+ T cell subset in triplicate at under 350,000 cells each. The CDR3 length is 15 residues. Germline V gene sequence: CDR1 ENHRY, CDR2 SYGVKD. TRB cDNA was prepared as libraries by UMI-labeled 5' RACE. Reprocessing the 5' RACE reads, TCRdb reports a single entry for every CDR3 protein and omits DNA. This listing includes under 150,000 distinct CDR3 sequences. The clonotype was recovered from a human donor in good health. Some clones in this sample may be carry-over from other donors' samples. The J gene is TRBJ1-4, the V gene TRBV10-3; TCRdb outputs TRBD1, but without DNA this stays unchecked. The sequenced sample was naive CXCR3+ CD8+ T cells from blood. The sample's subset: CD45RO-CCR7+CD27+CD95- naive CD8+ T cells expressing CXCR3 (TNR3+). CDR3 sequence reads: CAIGRQGSLNEKLFF.